A selection of T cell receptor beta chains follows, all from one sample in a study of cytomegalovirus exposure and HLA in healthy donors. Here immunoSEQ multiplex PCR was the method, and the copy in TCRdb shows in-frame clones only, minus some. Of 30,000 to 45,000 clones in the sample, more than 80% were seen once. The sequenced sample was PBMCs. These receptors all stem from a woman aged 40 to 50 in good health and CMV-seropositive. The CDR3 runs from the conserved cysteine through the conserved F or W. The D gene is left open where the match is weak. Clone sizes are given selectively: once, few, many, or a class where the clone is expanded.

>TRBD2|TRBV2|once|TRBJ2-7
CASSVTSGVYEQYF
TGTGCCAGCAGTGTGACTAGCGGGGTCTACGAGCAGTACTTC
>TRBD1|TRBV6-5|few|TRBJ2-7
CASSKTGYEQYF
TGTGCCAGCAGTAAGACAGGGTACGAGCAGTACTTC
>NA|TRBV30|NA|TRBJ1-6
CAWQATPYSPLHF
TGTGCCTGGCAAGCTACCCCGTATTCACCCCTCCACTTT
>NA|TRBV7-8|once|TRBJ2-1
CASSPRVYNEQFF
TGTGCCAGCTCGCCGAGGGTTTACAATGAGCAGTTCTTC
>TRBD1|TRBV5-1|once|TRBJ2-4
CASSTSTGGVNIQYF
TGCGCCAGCAGCACAAGTACAGGGGGCGTAAACATTCAGTACTTC
>TRBD1|TRBV11-1|NA|TRBJ2-6
CASSRTDRATGANVLTF
TGTGCCAGCAGCCGCACTGACAGGGCGACTGGGGCCAACGTCCTGACTTTC
>NA|TRBV27|NA|TRBJ1-2
CASTEHPSPTRSYGYTF
TGTGCCAGCACCGAACACCCTTCTCCGACACGTTCCTATGGCTACACCTTC
>TRBD1|TRBV19|NA|TRBJ2-6
CASSPGTEGNSGANVLTF
TGTGCCAGTAGCCCCGGGACAGAGGGTAACTCTGGGGCCAACGTCCTGACTTTC
>TRBD1|TRBV19|NA|TRBJ1-5
CASSMDRGHNQPQHF
TGTGCCAGTAGTATGGACAGGGGCCACAATCAGCCCCAGCATTTT
>NA|TRBV6-4|NA|TRBJ2-1
CASSDGTPNEQFF
TGTGCCAGCAGTGACGGGACTCCCAATGAGCAGTTCTTC
>NA|TRBV19|NA|TRBJ2-7
CASSPQGVVREQYF
TGTGCCAGTAGTCCACAGGGTGTTGTGCGCGAGCAGTACTTC
>TRBD2|TRBV11-2|NA|TRBJ2-7
CASSLGGFSSYEQYF
TGTGCCAGCAGCTTGGGAGGGTTCTCCTCCTACGAGCAGTACTTC
>TRBD2|TRBV18|few|TRBJ2-7
CASSPGPLAGGDYEQYF
TGTGCCAGCTCACCCGGTCCACTAGCGGGGGGAGACTACGAGCAGTACTTC
>NA|TRBV18|few|TRBJ2-3
CASSPARNTDTQYF
TGTGCCAGCTCACCAGCGAGAAACACAGATACGCAGTATTTT
>NA|TRBV4-2|NA|TRBJ1-4
CASSQGEGLEKLFF
TGTGCCAGCAGCCAAGGAGAGGGTCTAGAAAAACTGTTTTTT
>NA|TRBV7-2|NA|TRBJ2-7
CASSPRGQGGGYEQYF
TGTGCCAGCAGCCCAAGAGGGCAGGGAGGAGGGTACGAGCAGTACTTC
>TRBD2|TRBV7-3|NA|TRBJ2-3
CASSLASGSTDTQYF
TGTGCCAGCAGCTTGGCTAGCGGGAGCACAGATACGCAGTATTTT
>TRBD1|TRBV7-9|NA|TRBJ1-2
CASSFGTGNGYTF
TGTGCCAGCAGCTTTGGGACAGGGAATGGCTACACCTTC
>NA|TRBV30|NA|TRBJ2-3
CAWSVPGETDTQYF
TGTGCCTGGAGTGTACCGGGGGAAACAGATACGCAGTATTTT
>TRBD2|TRBV7-9|NA|TRBJ2-7
CASSLVTAGGNEQYF
TGTGCCAGCAGCTTAGTTACCGCCGGGGGGAACGAGCAGTACTTC
>TRBD1|TRBV6-6|NA|TRBJ1-2
CASTGTVYGYTF
TGTGCCAGCACAGGGACAGTCTATGGCTACACCTTC
>NA|TRBV6-5|NA|TRBJ1-5
CASSSSGDQPQHF
TGTGCCAGCAGTTCTTCAGGGGATCAGCCCCAGCATTTT
>NA|TRBV19|NA|TRBJ1-6
CASSVRDNSPLHF
TGTGCCAGTAGTGTCCGAGATAATTCACCCCTCCACTTT
>NA|TRBV7-2|once|TRBJ1-1
CASSLGGAGGTEAFF
TGTGCCAGCAGCTTAGGTGGGGCGGGGGGGACTGAAGCTTTCTTT
>NA|TRBV5-5|NA|TRBJ2-5
CASSLAGTTRTQYF
TGTGCCAGCAGCTTAGCCGGGACAACCAGGACCCAGTACTTC
>NA|TRBV29-1|NA|TRBJ1-2
CSVGQNIRGYTF
TGCAGCGTTGGACAAAACATTCGGGGCTACACCTTC
>NA|TRBV4-2|few|TRBJ1-4
CASSRAGGNEKLFF
TGTGCCAGCAGCCGGGCAGGTGGTAATGAAAAACTGTTTTTT
>TRBD2|TRBV25-1|NA|TRBJ2-5
CASSFPSGGPQETQYF
TGTGCCAGCAGTTTTCCTAGCGGGGGGCCTCAAGAGACCCAGTACTTC
>NA|TRBV18|NA|TRBJ2-1
CASSPGQKDEQFF
TGTGCCAGCTCACCAGGACAGAAGGATGAGCAGTTCTTC
>TRBD1|TRBV7-2|few|TRBJ1-1
CASSSQGGTEAFF
TGTGCCAGCAGTTCTCAGGGGGGCACTGAAGCTTTCTTT
>NA|TRBV7-9|once|TRBJ1-1
CASSTSGLTFF
TGTGCCAGCAGCACCTCAGGGTTGACTTTCTTT
>NA|TRBV4-1|NA|TRBJ1-2
CASSQGEGYGYTF
TGCGCCAGCAGCCAAGGGGAGGGCTATGGCTACACCTTC
>NA|TRBV28|NA|TRBJ1-4
CASSIPGRHSNEKLFF
TGTGCCAGCAGTATCCCCGGTCGACACAGTAATGAAAAACTGTTTTTT
>NA|TRBV5-1|NA|TRBJ1-2
CASSLSPGTNYGYTF
TGCGCCAGCAGCTTGAGCCCAGGAACTAACTATGGCTACACCTTC
>NA|TRBV6-5|once|TRBJ1-1
CASTQGRSLNTEAFF
TGTGCCAGCACCCAAGGCAGGTCCCTGAACACTGAAGCTTTCTTT
>NA|TRBV16|NA|TRBJ2-3
CASSPTRDTQYF
TGTGCCAGCAGCCCTACCAGGGATACGCAGTATTTT
>NA|TRBV27|few|TRBJ2-2
CASSLDLRGQNTGELFF
TGTGCCAGCAGTTTGGATCTCCGGGGACAGAACACCGGGGAGCTGTTTTTT
>NA|TRBV30|NA|TRBJ1-6
CAWSVEGGDNSPLHF
TGTGCCTGGAGTGTTGAGGGCGGGGATAATTCACCCCTCCACTTT
>NA|TRBV6-4|NA|TRBJ2-2
CASSDRESGELFF
TGTGCCAGCAGTGACCGGGAATCCGGGGAGCTGTTTTTT
>NA|TRBV5-4|NA|TRBJ2-3
CASSGSVGSDTQYF
TGTGCCAGCAGCGGGAGCGTGGGGTCGGATACGCAGTATTTT
>TRBD1|TRBV6-5|NA|TRBJ2-7
CASSTRQGNYEQYF
TGTGCCAGCAGTACACGACAGGGGAACTACGAGCAGTACTTC
>NA|TRBV29-1|NA|TRBJ2-1
CSVDRGREQFF
TGCAGCGTTGACAGGGGCAGGGAGCAGTTCTTC
>NA|TRBV15|NA|TRBJ1-2
CATSRDLVLVQGNYGYTF
TGTGCCACCAGCAGAGATTTGGTTCTAGTTCAGGGAAACTATGGCTACACCTTC
>NA|TRBV7-9|NA|TRBJ2-3
CASSLARSSDTQYF
TGTGCCAGCAGCTTAGCGAGATCGTCAGATACGCAGTATTTT
>TRBD1|TRBV19|few|TRBJ1-1
CASSPGQGRAFF
TGTGCCAGTAGTCCCGGACAGGGGAGGGCTTTCTTT
>TRBD1|TRBV9|NA|TRBJ1-5
CASSIWDRSDQPQHF
TGTGCCAGCAGCATATGGGACAGGAGCGATCAGCCCCAGCATTTT
>TRBD1|TRBV6-5|NA|TRBJ2-2
CASIRQGGTGELFF
TGTGCCAGCATCCGACAGGGGGGCACCGGGGAGCTGTTTTTT
>TRBD1|TRBV7-8|NA|TRBJ1-6
CASSLSGTGVGSPLHF
TGTGCCAGCAGCTTATCCGGGACAGGGGTGGGTTCACCCCTCCACTTT
>NA|TRBV10-3|NA|TRBJ1-6
CAGQGDNNSPLHF
TGTGCCGGTCAGGGTGACAATAATTCACCCCTCCACTTT